Listed here is a single T cell receptor beta chain. Its antigen is not identified. The data were obtained in a study of graft-versus-host responses after intestinal transplantation. Germline-derived CDR1 and CDR2 are MNHNS and SASEGT. The CDR3 runs to 14 residues. V lost 3 bases to trimming and J lost 6 bases, with 14 bases between them. Sequencing used immunoSEQ multiplex PCR; TCRdb keeps in-frame clones, though not all of them. The table includes some 86,000 clones, 75% to 95% detected once. The sequencing here drew on unstimulated CD8+ T cells sorted from spleen or lymph node cells, taken before intestinal transplant. J is TRBJ2-5 and V is TRBV6-1; D possibly corresponds to TRBD2 (6 bases). This clonotype was obtained from a human donor who received an intestinal transplant. DNA of the CDR3: TGTGCCAGCAGTGAGGGACTCCTGGGGAAGACCCAGTACTTC. Its protein is CASSEGLLGKTQYF.